This T cell receptor (beta chain) was captured in a study of CD8 T cells in ankylosing spondylitis. General study findings and limits: One TCR beta motif, made up of about 8 highly homologous variants, appeared characteristic of ankylosing spondylitis blood.

CDR1 and CDR2 from the germline V gene are MNHNS and SASEGT. Trimming took off 0 bases at V and 4 bases at J, with 9 bases between the two ends. CDR3 length equals 14 residues. This clonotype was observed a handful of times. What it binds is not known. MiXCR was run by TCRdb on the 5' RACE reads, yielding one entry per CDR3 protein. The sample records around 770,000 distinct CDR3 sequences, approximately 12% being singletons. The sequencing sample was made of blood, either unsorted or a sorted T cell fraction (not recorded which). The genes are TRBV6-1 and TRBJ2-5; D is possibly TRBD2 (5 bases). This sequence originates from a male donor with ankylosing spondylitis. CDR3: CASSEAPGGETQYF. The CDR3 coding sequence is TGTGCCAGCAGTGAAGCCCCCGGAGGAGAGACCCAGTACTTC.